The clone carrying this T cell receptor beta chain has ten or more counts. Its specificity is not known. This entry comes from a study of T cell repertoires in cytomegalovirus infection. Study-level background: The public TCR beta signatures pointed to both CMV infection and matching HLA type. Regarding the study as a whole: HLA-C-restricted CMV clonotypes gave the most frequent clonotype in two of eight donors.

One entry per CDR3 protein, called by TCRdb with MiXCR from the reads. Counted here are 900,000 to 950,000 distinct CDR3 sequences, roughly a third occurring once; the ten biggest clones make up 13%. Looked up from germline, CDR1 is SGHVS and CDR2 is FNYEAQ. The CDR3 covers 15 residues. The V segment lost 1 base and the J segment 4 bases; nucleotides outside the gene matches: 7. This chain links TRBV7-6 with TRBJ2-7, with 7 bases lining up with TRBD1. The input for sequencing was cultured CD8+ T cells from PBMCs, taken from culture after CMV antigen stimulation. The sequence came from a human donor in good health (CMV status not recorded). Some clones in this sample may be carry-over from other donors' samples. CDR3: CASSLEQGELYEQYF. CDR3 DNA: TGTGCCAGCAGCTTAGAGCAGGGGGAATTGTACGAGCAGTACTTC. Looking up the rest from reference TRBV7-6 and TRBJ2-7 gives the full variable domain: GAGVSQSPRYKVTKRGQDVALRCDPISGHVSLYWYRQALGQGPEFLTYFNYEAQQDKSGLPNDRFSAERPEGSISTLTIQRTEQRDSAMYRCASSLEQGELYEQYFGPGTRLTVT.